This is a list of T cell receptor beta chains from one sample in a study of CD8 T cells in Susac syndrome. TCRdb used MiXCR to reprocess the immunoSEQ multiplex PCR reads, holding one entry per CDR3 protein. Of around 170,000 distinct CDR3 sequences listed, 94% are singletons. Sequenced material: CD4+ T cells from PBMCs. The source is a human donor with Susac syndrome. CDR3s include the opening cysteine and the closing phenylalanine or tryptophan. Fields, in order: V gene, clone size, D gene, J gene, CDR3 DNA, CDR3 protein. A D gene is named only where the DNA matches it firmly. Where a row states a size, it is once, few, many or the class of an expanded clone; other rows omit it.

TRBV6-2/TRBV6-3	-	-	TRBJ2-7	TGTGCCAGCAGAACAGGGAGATACGAGCAGTACTTC	CASRTGRYEQYF
TRBV21-1	-	-	TRBJ2-5	TGTGCCAGCAGCCCCCGAGGGACAGAAGAGACCCAGTACTTC	CASSPRGTEETQYF
TRBV5-1	few	TRBD1	TRBJ1-4	TGCGCCAGCAGCCGGGACAGGGCAAATGAAAAACTGTTTTTT	CASSRDRANEKLFF
TRBV6-5	-	-	TRBJ1-5	TGTGCCAGCAGAATTGACAGAAATAGCAATCAGCCCCAGCATTTT	CASRIDRNSNQPQHF
TRBV12-3/TRBV12-4	-	TRBD1	TRBJ1-1	TGTGCCAGCAGGGGGGACAGGAAGTTGAACACTGAAGCTTTCTTT	CASRGDRKLNTEAFF
TRBV18	-	-	TRBJ1-2	TGTGCCAGCTCACCTATCAACGGCTACACCTTC	CASSPINGYTF
TRBV5-6	-	TRBD1	TRBJ1-1	TGTGCCAGCAGCTACCTGGACAGGGAATCTGAAGCTTTCTTT	CASSYLDRESEAFF
TRBV3-1	-	TRBD2	TRBJ2-3	TGTGCCAGCAGCGGCGGTGGCGGGGGGGCATCAGATACGCAGTATTTT	CASSGGGGGASDTQYF
TRBV12-3/TRBV12-4	-	TRBD2	TRBJ2-4	TGTGCCAGCAGTTTAAGCGGGGGGAACATTCAGTACTTC	CASSLSGGNIQYF
TRBV5-4	-	-	TRBJ2-1	TGTGCCAGCACCCGCGGAGGAGAATACAATGAGCAGTTCTTC	CASTRGGEYNEQFF
TRBV7-2	-	-	TRBJ2-2	TGTGCCAGCAGCTTACACTTCCCGTACACCGGGGAGCTGTTTTTT	CASSLHFPYTGELFF
TRBV7-2	-	-	TRBJ1-6	TGTGCCAGCAGCTGGGGGTCCAATTCACCCCTCCACTTT	CASSWGSNSPLHF
TRBV6-6	-	TRBD2	TRBJ2-1	TGTGCCAGCAGCAGACTAGCGGGGGGGCGTAATGAGCAGTTCTTC	CASSRLAGGRNEQFF
TRBV30	-	-	TRBJ1-1	TGTGCCTGGAGGGGGCCCTTCACTGAAGCTTTCTTT	CAWRGPFTEAFF
TRBV15	-	-	TRBJ1-2	TGTGCCACCAGCAGAGATAGTACCTCCTATGGCTACACCTTC	CATSRDSTSYGYTF
TRBV20-1	-	TRBD1	TRBJ2-7	TGCAGTGCTAGACCTTCAGCCGGGACAGGGGCCTACGAGCAGTACTTC	CSARPSAGTGAYEQYF
TRBV9	-	-	TRBJ2-1	TGTGCCAGCAGCCCCCGGAGGGGCCAGTCGTACAATGAGCAGTTCTTC	CASSPRRGQSYNEQFF
TRBV5-1	-	-	TRBJ1-1	TGCGCCAGCTTCCTACACCTGAACACTGAAGCTTTCTTT	CASFLHLNTEAFF
TRBV7-2	-	-	TRBJ1-2	TGTGCCAGCAGCTTAGAAGTCGGAGCTAACTATGGCTACACCTTC	CASSLEVGANYGYTF
TRBV30	once	-	TRBJ1-5	TGTGCCTGGGGTGGGAGCAATCAGCCCCAGCATTTT	CAWGGSNQPQHF
TRBV29-1	-	-	TRBJ1-3	TGCAGCATCGGACAGAGCTCTGGAAACACCATATATTTT	CSIGQSSGNTIYF
TRBV29-1	-	TRBD1	TRBJ2-7	TGCAGCGTTGCCTCCAGGGGGCCGGGGTACGAGCAGTACTTC	CSVASRGPGYEQYF
TRBV29-1	-	-	TRBJ2-3	TGCAGCGTCCCGAGCAGCACAGATACGCAGTATTTT	CSVPSSTDTQYF
TRBV9	-	-	TRBJ1-2	TGTGCCAGCAGCGCCGGGAACAGTCCTAACTATGGCTACACCTTC	CASSAGNSPNYGYTF
TRBV29-1	-	-	TRBJ1-1	TGCAGCGCGATGCGGGGTACCACTGAAGCTTTCTTT	CSAMRGTTEAFF
TRBV20-1	-	TRBD1	TRBJ1-1	TGCAGTGCTAGAGACATTGGGACAGGGATACCGAACACTGAAGCTTTCTTT	CSARDIGTGIPNTEAFF
TRBV5-6	-	-	TRBJ2-5	TGTGCCAGCAGCGGGGGGGGCGTGAGGCTATTCCAAGAGACCCAGTACTTC	CASSGGGVRLFQETQYF
TRBV20-1	-	-	TRBJ2-3	TGCAGTGCTAGTCCCCGTTCGTCAGATACGCAGTATTTT	CSASPRSSDTQYF
TRBV10-3	-	TRBD2	TRBJ2-5	TGTGCCATCAGTGAGTCAGCAGCGGGGGGCCAAGAGACCCAGTACTTC	CAISESAAGGQETQYF
TRBV6-5	-	TRBD1	TRBJ1-6	TGTGCCAGCAATCCCGGGACAGGGTACTCACCCCTCCACTTT	CASNPGTGYSPLHF
TRBV3-1	-	TRBD2	TRBJ2-4	TGTGCCAGCAGCCCCCCACGGGGGGAACGAAACATTCAGTACTTC	CASSPPRGERNIQYF
TRBV20-1	-	-	TRBJ2-7	TGCAGTGCTAGAGCCAGAGACATTTCCTACGAGCAGTACTTC	CSARARDISYEQYF
TRBV30	once	-	TRBJ1-3	TGTGCCTGGAGTACCAGCTCTGGAAACACCATATATTTT	CAWSTSSGNTIYF
TRBV11-2	-	-	TRBJ2-2	TGTGCCACCAGGGGACTCGTGAACACCGGGGAGCTGTTTTTT	CATRGLVNTGELFF
TRBV29-1	-	-	TRBJ1-1	TGCAGCGTTGAAACTCGAAACAGGGAAAATCAGGGAGCTTTCTTT	CSVETRNRENQGAFF
TRBV5-6	once	-	TRBJ2-1	TGTGCCAGCAGCTTCGGCCCCGCGGGGGAGCAGTTCTTC	CASSFGPAGEQFF
TRBV20-1	-	-	TRBJ1-2	TGCAGTGCTAGATTGATAAACTATGGCTACACCTTC	CSARLINYGYTF
TRBV7-7	-	-	TRBJ2-2	TGTGCCAGCAGCCCCAGTGGCCCGAACACCGGGGAGCTGTTTTTT	CASSPSGPNTGELFF
TRBV5-6	-	-	TRBJ2-2	TGTGCCAGCAGCTTGGTGTCAGGGAATTTTTTTGTCGGGGAGCTGTTTTTT	CASSLVSGNFFVGELFF
TRBV6-5	-	-	TRBJ1-1	TGTGCCAGCAGTTACCAAATGAACACTGAAGCTTTCTTT	CASSYQMNTEAFF
TRBV2	-	-	TRBJ1-1	TGTGCCAGCAGTGACCAGGCCAAGAGGGGAGGCACTGAAGCTTTCTTT	CASSDQAKRGGTEAFF
TRBV6-5	once	-	TRBJ1-2	TGTGCCAGCAGAGTTACTCTTACCGGGAGATACACCTTC	CASRVTLTGRYTF
TRBV7-6	-	TRBD2	TRBJ2-1	TGTGCCAGCAGCTTAAGTAGCGGGGGTCCCCATGAGCAGTTCTTC	CASSLSSGGPHEQFF
TRBV11-2	-	-	TRBJ1-2	TGTGCCAGCAGCCCCTCGGGACACCTACAAGGGGTGTATGGCTACACCTTC	CASSPSGHLQGVYGYTF
TRBV12-3/TRBV12-4	-	TRBD1	TRBJ1-2	TGTGCCAGCAGGCGGGACAGGGGGAACTATGGCTACACCTTC	CASRRDRGNYGYTF
TRBV29-1	-	-	TRBJ1-1	TGCAGCGTCCAAGGACCCTTCATGAACACTGAAGCTTTCTTT	CSVQGPFMNTEAFF
TRBV3-1	-	-	TRBJ1-2	TGTGCCAGCAGCCAAGCCTGGGACGGAGGAAGCTACACCTTC	CASSQAWDGGSYTF
TRBV6-6	-	-	TRBJ1-5	TGTGCCAGCACGGGGGGCGCGGTTCAGCCCCAGCATTTT	CASTGGAVQPQHF
TRBV3-1	-	-	TRBJ2-7	TGTGCCAGCAGCCAGGGGACGAGCACGAACTTC	CASSQGTSTNF